This T cell receptor beta chain was identified in a study of blood T cell repertoires in COVID-19 (TCRdb year 2020). About the study as a whole: Collaborator samples came from the United States, Italy and Spain and covered acute and convalescent phases of COVID-19. The prospective study material was composed of cDNA or gDNA derived from T cells, B-cell-depleted T cells, or PBMCs. Where available, HLA class I and class II types were taken from metadata supplied by the sample provider and were not determined by assay-based typing. Deeply sampled blood TCRbeta repertoires from subjects exposed to, actively infected with, or recovered from COVID-19 were included in the dataset. A de-identified subject ID, COVID-19 status, age in years and sex were almost always included in the sample metadata. The samples were drawn from the first 160 participants of the ongoing ImmuneRACE study and from more than 1,000 subjects provided by 6 global collaborators. The repertoires were released in a freely available public database meant as a resource for research on the immune response to SARS-CoV-2.

TCRbeta CDR3 regions were amplified from genomic DNA using the immunoSEQ Assay, a bias-controlled multiplex PCR. The study's own analysis went as follows. Within the assay, amplification of reference gene primers was used to estimate how many nucleated cells each sample contained. To quantify the absolute abundance of each unique TCRbeta CDR3 rearrangement, sequence reads were collapsed and filtered. For each sample, productive Simpson clonality was calculated as the square root of Simpson's diversity index over productive rearrangements. Entries here come from immuneACCESS through TCRdb and include only in-frame sequences with V and J called. Some clones fail to appear in such tables; in the studies checked, an unresolved V gene covers under half of the shortfall, and the cause of the remainder is unknown. D and trimming were read from the DNA, whereas the V and J calls and clone size are those reported in that table. The sample table contains about 50,000 clones; only one count was recorded for 83% of them. Of the sample, about a sixth is held by the ten largest clones.

Study-wide conclusions, independent of this receptor: The quantity of clinical and demographic metadata differed by source and by participant and was supplied without curation.

A word on this clone: The clone's antigen remains unknown. It has no much larger one-base neighbor in the sample; base qualities were not kept.

From the cysteine up to the phenylalanine, the CDR3 has a length of 14 residues. Of the read, only the CDR3 DNA is kept; its 42 bases are in frame from base 1. CDR1 and CDR2 were assigned from the germline V gene as KGHSH and LQKENI. Trimming removed 6 bases from V and 1 base from J, leaving 9 bases between the germline ends. Whole blood was collected in K2EDTA tubes by collaborating institutions according to the institutions' own protocols. For TCRbeta analysis, collaborators shipped samples in one of three forms: frozen whole blood, isolated PBMCs, or DNA extracted from either of those sample types.

The source of this sequence is a man aged 35 to 55 with acute or convalescent COVID-19. The chain couples TRBV18 to TRBJ2-2; the D gene is perhaps TRBD1, on 5 matching bases. The sequenced sample was peripheral blood. The bases are TGTGCCAGCTCGACGCAGGGGAACACCGGGGAGCTGTTTTTT. Its protein product is CASSTQGNTGELFF.